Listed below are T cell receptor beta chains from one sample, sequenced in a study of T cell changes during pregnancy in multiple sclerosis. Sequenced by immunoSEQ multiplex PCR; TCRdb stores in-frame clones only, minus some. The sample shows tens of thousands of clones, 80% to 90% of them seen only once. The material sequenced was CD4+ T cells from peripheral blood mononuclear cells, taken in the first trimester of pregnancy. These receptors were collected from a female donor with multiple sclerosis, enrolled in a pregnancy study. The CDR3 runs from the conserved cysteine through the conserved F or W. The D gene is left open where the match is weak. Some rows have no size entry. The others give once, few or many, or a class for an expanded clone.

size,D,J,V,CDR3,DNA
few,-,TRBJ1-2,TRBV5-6,CASSLADYGYTF,TGTGCCAGCAGCTTGGCAGATTATGGCTACACCTTC
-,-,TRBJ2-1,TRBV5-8,CASSITDRASYNEQFF,TGTGCCAGCAGTATAACTGACAGAGCGTCCTACAATGAGCAGTTCTTC
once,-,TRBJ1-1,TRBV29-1,CSVLKGGGAGASF,TGCAGCGTACTAAAGGGAGGAGGGGCAGGAGCGAGCTTT
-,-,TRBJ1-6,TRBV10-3,CAISLQGFNSPLHF,TGTGCCATCAGTTTACAGGGTTTCAATTCACCCCTCCACTTT
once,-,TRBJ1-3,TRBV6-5,CASRYHLEGNTIYF,TGTGCCAGCAGATACCACCTAGAAGGAAACACCATATATTTT
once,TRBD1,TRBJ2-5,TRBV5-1,CASKTGAGETQYF,TGCGCCAGCAAAACAGGGGCGGGAGAGACCCAGTACTTC
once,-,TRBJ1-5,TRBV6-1,CASSESHRVQPQHF,TGTGCCAGCAGTGAATCACACAGGGTTCAGCCCCAGCATTTT
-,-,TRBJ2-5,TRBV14,CASSRNSQETQYF,TGTGCCAGCAGTAGAAACAGCCAAGAGACCCAGTACTTC
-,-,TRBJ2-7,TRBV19,CASSIDLVQGYLYEQYF,TGTGCCAGTAGTATAGATCTGGTGCAGGGGTACCTTTACGAGCAGTACTTC
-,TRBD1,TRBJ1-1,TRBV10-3,CAITGQDTNTEAFF,TGTGCCATCACTGGACAGGATACGAACACTGAAGCTTTCTTT
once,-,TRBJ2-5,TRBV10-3,CAISESTLAPETQYF,TGTGCCATCAGTGAGTCGACGCTAGCGCCTGAGACCCAGTACTTC
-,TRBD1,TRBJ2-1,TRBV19,CASSISSGRGRNEQFF,TGTGCCAGTAGTATATCGTCTGGCAGGGGGCGAAATGAGCAGTTCTTC
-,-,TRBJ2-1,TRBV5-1,CASSLIRHNEQFF,TGCGCCAGCAGCTTGATCAGGCACAATGAGCAGTTCTTC
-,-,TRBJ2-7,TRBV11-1,CASRSKGGYEQYF,TGTGCCAGCAGATCGAAAGGGGGTTACGAGCAGTACTTC
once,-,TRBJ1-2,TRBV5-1,CASSLDRTIIGYTF,TGCGCCAGCAGCTTGGACAGGACAATAATCGGCTACACCTTC
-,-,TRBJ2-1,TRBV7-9,CASSFVYEQFF,TGTGCCAGCAGCTTCGTATATGAGCAGTTCTTC
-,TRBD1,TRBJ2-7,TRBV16,CASSHGTGFYEQYF,TGTGCCAGCAGCCACGGGACAGGGTTCTACGAGCAGTACTTC
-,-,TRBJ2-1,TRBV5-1,CASSRRAPANEQFF,TGCGCCAGCAGTCGGAGGGCCCCGGCCAATGAGCAGTTCTTC
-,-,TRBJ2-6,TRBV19,CASSIGYRRQSSGANVLTF,TGTGCCAGTAGTATAGGATACAGGAGACAGTCCTCTGGGGCCAACGTCCTGACTTTC
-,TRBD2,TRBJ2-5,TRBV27,CASSLDRGLAGETQYF,TGTGCCAGCAGTTTGGACCGGGGTCTAGCGGGGGAGACCCAGTACTTC
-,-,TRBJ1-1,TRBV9,CASSEDSMNTEAFF,TGTGCCAGCAGCGAGGACAGCATGAACACTGAAGCTTTCTTT
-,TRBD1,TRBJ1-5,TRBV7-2,CASSLVGTGGNQPQHF,TGTGCCAGCAGCTTAGTGGGTACAGGGGGGAATCAGCCCCAGCATTTT
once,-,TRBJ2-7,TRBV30,CAWSVPRSARDEQYF,TGTGCCTGGAGTGTACCCCGGTCCGCCCGGGACGAGCAGTACTTC
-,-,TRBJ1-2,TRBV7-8,CASSPLGGQEGYTF,TGTGCCAGCAGCCCTTTGGGGGGGCAGGAAGGCTACACCTTC
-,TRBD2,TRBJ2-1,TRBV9,CASSVSGGDYYNEQFF,TGTGCCAGCAGCGTTAGCGGGGGAGATTACTACAATGAGCAGTTCTTC
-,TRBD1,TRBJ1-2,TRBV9,CASSPRTGSDGYTF,TGTGCCAGCAGCCCGAGGACAGGGAGCGATGGCTACACCTTC
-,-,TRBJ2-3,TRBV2,CASGGGSRDTQYF,TGTGCCAGCGGTGGTGGGAGTCGAGATACGCAGTATTTT
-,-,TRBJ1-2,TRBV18,CASSPPGWRQGNYGYTF,TGTGCCAGCTCACCACCGGGTTGGCGCCAGGGCAACTATGGCTACACCTTC
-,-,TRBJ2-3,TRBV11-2,CASSLRGGGTDTQYF,TGTGCCAGCAGCTTAAGGGGGGGCGGCACAGATACGCAGTATTTT
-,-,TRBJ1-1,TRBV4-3,CASSQVRGLNTEAFF,TGCGCCAGCAGCCAAGTCAGGGGCCTGAACACTGAAGCTTTCTTT
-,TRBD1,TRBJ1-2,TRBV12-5,CASGTGDRARYGYTF,TGTGCTAGTGGTACGGGGGACAGGGCTAGGTATGGCTACACCTTC
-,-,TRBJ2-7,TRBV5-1,CASSPTGSPYEQYF,TGCGCCAGCAGCCCTACAGGGTCCCCCTACGAGCAGTACTTC
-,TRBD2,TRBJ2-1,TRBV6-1,CASSELAGGPSSYNEQFF,TGTGCCAGCAGTGAACTAGCGGGAGGGCCGAGCTCCTACAATGAGCAGTTCTTC
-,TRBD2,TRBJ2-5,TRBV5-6,CASSFLPAGEPPETQYF,TGTGCCAGCAGCTTTTTACCGGCGGGGGAGCCCCCAGAGACCCAGTACTTC
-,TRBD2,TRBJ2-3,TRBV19,CASSRVAGVPDTQYF,TGTGCCAGTAGTAGAGTAGCGGGGGTCCCAGATACGCAGTATTTT
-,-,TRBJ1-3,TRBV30,CAWSVQVAGNTIYF,TGTGCCTGGAGTGTACAGGTGGCTGGAAACACCATATATTTT
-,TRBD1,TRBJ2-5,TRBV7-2,CASSPNGQVTETQYF,TGTGCCAGCAGCCCAAATGGACAGGTTACGGAGACCCAGTACTTC
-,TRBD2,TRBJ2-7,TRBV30,CAWSAGLAVDEQYF,TGTGCCTGGAGTGCTGGACTAGCGGTAGACGAGCAGTACTTC
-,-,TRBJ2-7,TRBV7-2,CASSSATDSSYEQYF,TGTGCCAGCAGCTCGGCGACAGACTCCTCCTACGAGCAGTACTTC
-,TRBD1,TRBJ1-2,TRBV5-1,CASTFDREKGYTF,TGCGCCAGCACCTTCGACAGGGAGAAAGGCTACACCTTC